This is a list of T cell receptor beta chains from one sample in a study of shared clonotypes between healthy human individuals. Some clones are missing from TCRdb's copy, which holds only in-frame ones; the method was immunoSEQ multiplex PCR. The sample has over 700,000 clones; 72% are singletons. Sample: memory CD4+ T cells sorted from blood. The source is a woman younger than 45 in good health. The CDR3 runs from the conserved cysteine through the conserved F or W. A D gene is named only where the DNA matches it firmly. A clone size is listed for some rows: how often the clone was seen (once, few, many), or a class if it is expanded.

d_call: TRBD2
j_call: TRBJ2-5
v_call: TRBV5-1
clone_size: .
cdr3_nt: TGCGCCAGCAGCTTGGCCTTTAGCGGGGACCCAGAGACCCAGTACTTC
cdr3_aa: CASSLAFSGDPETQYF

d_call: .
j_call: TRBJ1-1
v_call: TRBV30
clone_size: .
cdr3_nt: TGTGCCTGGAGTGCAAGCCGACTAAGGTTGGCGATGAACACTGAAGCTTTCTTT
cdr3_aa: CAWSASRLRLAMNTEAFF

d_call: .
j_call: TRBJ2-1
v_call: TRBV6-4
clone_size: .
cdr3_nt: TGTGCCAGCAAGGTGGACGAAACCTACAATGAGCAGTTCTTC
cdr3_aa: CASKVDETYNEQFF

d_call: .
j_call: TRBJ1-1
v_call: TRBV7-2
clone_size: .
cdr3_nt: TGTGCCAGCAGCTTAAGGGGTGACACAGGGATTGAAGCTTTCTTT
cdr3_aa: CASSLRGDTGIEAFF

d_call: .
j_call: TRBJ2-3
v_call: TRBV27
clone_size: .
cdr3_nt: TGTGCCAGTAAAAAATGGGGCACAGATACGCAGTATTTT
cdr3_aa: CASKKWGTDTQYF

d_call: TRBD2
j_call: TRBJ2-1
v_call: TRBV19
clone_size: .
cdr3_nt: TGTGCTAGTAGGTCGGGAGGCTCCTACAATGAGCAGTTCTTC
cdr3_aa: CASRSGGSYNEQFF

d_call: .
j_call: TRBJ1-1
v_call: TRBV18
clone_size: .
cdr3_nt: TGTGCCAGCTCACCTGAGTCGGGACGGTGGGGAATGAACACTGAAGCTTTCTTT
cdr3_aa: CASSPESGRWGMNTEAFF

d_call: TRBD2
j_call: TRBJ2-7
v_call: TRBV27
clone_size: .
cdr3_nt: TGTGCCAGCAGTTTCAGACAGTGGGGGGGCTACGAGCAGTACTTC
cdr3_aa: CASSFRQWGGYEQYF

d_call: TRBD1
j_call: TRBJ1-2
v_call: TRBV18
clone_size: .
cdr3_nt: TGTGCCAGCTCACTTACAGGGGACTATGGCTACACCTTC
cdr3_aa: CASSLTGDYGYTF

d_call: .
j_call: TRBJ2-7
v_call: TRBV5-7
clone_size: .
cdr3_nt: TGTGCCAGCAGCCCAGGGGATCCTACCTACGAGCAGTACTTC
cdr3_aa: CASSPGDPTYEQYF

d_call: .
j_call: TRBJ1-1
v_call: TRBV11-2
clone_size: .
cdr3_nt: TGTGCCAGCAGCTTAGGGGGGCCGTCCGTGAACACTGAAGCTTTCTTT
cdr3_aa: CASSLGGPSVNTEAFF

d_call: .
j_call: TRBJ2-6
v_call: TRBV4-2
clone_size: .
cdr3_nt: TGTGCCAGCAGCGCAGGGGGGTGGTCTGGGGCCAACGTCCTGACTTTC
cdr3_aa: CASSAGGWSGANVLTF

d_call: TRBD2
j_call: TRBJ2-5
v_call: TRBV5-4
clone_size: .
cdr3_nt: TGTGCCAGCAGCTTGGCCCCAGCGGGAGGGCGGGAGACCCAGTACTTC
cdr3_aa: CASSLAPAGGRETQYF

d_call: TRBD2
j_call: TRBJ2-5
v_call: TRBV28
clone_size: once
cdr3_nt: TGTGCCAGCAACCCAGCTAGCGGGAGGGCCTACCAAGAGACCCAGTACTTC
cdr3_aa: CASNPASGRAYQETQYF

d_call: .
j_call: TRBJ1-3
v_call: TRBV18
clone_size: .
cdr3_nt: TGTGCCAGCTCACCATCCTCGGTTTTTCGAAACACCATATATTTT
cdr3_aa: CASSPSSVFRNTIYF

d_call: TRBD1
j_call: TRBJ1-5
v_call: TRBV2
clone_size: .
cdr3_nt: TGTGCCAGCAGAGAACAGGGGGCGGGCAATCAGCCCCAGCATTTT
cdr3_aa: CASREQGAGNQPQHF

d_call: .
j_call: TRBJ1-2
v_call: TRBV27
clone_size: few
cdr3_nt: TGTGCCAGCACCCGAGGGGACGGGTTGGGCTACACCTTC
cdr3_aa: CASTRGDGLGYTF

d_call: TRBD2
j_call: TRBJ2-7
v_call: TRBV2
clone_size: .
cdr3_nt: TGTGCCAGCAGGAAAGGGCTAGCGGAATCCTACGAGCAGTACTTC
cdr3_aa: CASRKGLAESYEQYF

d_call: .
j_call: TRBJ2-7
v_call: TRBV27
clone_size: few
cdr3_nt: TGTGCCAGCAGCCGCTCCTTGAGAGGCTCCTACGAGCAGTACTTC
cdr3_aa: CASSRSLRGSYEQYF

d_call: .
j_call: TRBJ1-4
v_call: TRBV21-1
clone_size: few
cdr3_nt: TGTGCCAGCGGTAGACAGGGGGGGGAAAAACTGTTTTTT
cdr3_aa: CASGRQGGEKLFF

d_call: .
j_call: TRBJ1-5
v_call: TRBV19
clone_size: .
cdr3_nt: TGTGCCAGTAGTATAGATCGAAGGAATCAGCCCCAGCATTTT
cdr3_aa: CASSIDRRNQPQHF

d_call: .
j_call: TRBJ2-1
v_call: TRBV2
clone_size: .
cdr3_nt: TGTGCCAGCAGCCCAGTGAAGTGGGGAGGTGGTGAGCAGTTCTTC
cdr3_aa: CASSPVKWGGGEQFF

d_call: TRBD1
j_call: TRBJ1-2
v_call: TRBV6-5
clone_size: .
cdr3_nt: TGTGCCAGCAGGGGGACAGGGGGCGGTGGCTACACCTTC
cdr3_aa: CASRGTGGGGYTF

d_call: .
j_call: TRBJ2-7
v_call: TRBV15
clone_size: many
cdr3_nt: TGTGCCACCAGCCCCCGAGAGGCCCCCTACGAGCAGTACTTC
cdr3_aa: CATSPREAPYEQYF

d_call: .
j_call: TRBJ2-3
v_call: TRBV11-2
clone_size: .
cdr3_nt: TGTGCCAGCAGCTATCGGGAGCCGGGCACAGATACGCAGTATTTT
cdr3_aa: CASSYREPGTDTQYF

d_call: TRBD1
j_call: TRBJ1-6
v_call: TRBV11-2
clone_size: .
cdr3_nt: TGTGCCAGCAGCTTAGATCAGGGGGCTAATTCACCCCTCCACTTT
cdr3_aa: CASSLDQGANSPLHF

d_call: TRBD1
j_call: TRBJ2-2
v_call: TRBV30
clone_size: .
cdr3_nt: TGTGCCTGGATGGACAGGGGACGATTTTACACCGGGGAGCTGTTTTTT
cdr3_aa: CAWMDRGRFYTGELFF

d_call: .
j_call: TRBJ2-3
v_call: TRBV29-1
clone_size: .
cdr3_nt: TGCAGCGTTGAAGTAAGCAAACAGGGAACAGATACGCAGTATTTT
cdr3_aa: CSVEVSKQGTDTQYF

d_call: .
j_call: TRBJ2-7
v_call: TRBV5-4
clone_size: .
cdr3_nt: TGTGCCAGCAGCTCGGAGGTAGGCAGGGTGAGGGAGCAGTACTTC
cdr3_aa: CASSSEVGRVREQYF

d_call: TRBD2
j_call: TRBJ2-1
v_call: TRBV5-5
clone_size: .
cdr3_nt: TGTGCCAGCAGCTTGCCCTGGCGGGGGACGAATGAGCAGTTCTTC
cdr3_aa: CASSLPWRGTNEQFF